This record looks at one T cell receptor beta chain sequence and its context. The germline V and J ends were trimmed by 4 bases and 4 bases, with 8 bases remaining between them. Germline loops: CDR1 MNHEY, CDR2 SMNVEV (reference sequence). This CDR3 region has 13 residues. These data are taken from a study of blood T cell repertoires in COVID-19. Study-wide background: Researchers got acute and convalescent COVID-19 samples from the United States, Italy and Spain. T cells, B-cell-depleted T cells, or PBMCs supplied cDNA or gDNA.

Seattle researchers signed up patients amid active infection and tracked them longitudinally. TCRdb keeps only in-frame clones here, not all; method: immunoSEQ multiplex PCR. Counted here are about 440,000 clones, around 88% occurring once; the ten biggest clones make up 10% to 15%. The material sequenced was peripheral blood. This receptor was taken from a woman aged 45-65 years with COVID-19, enrolled during active disease. The chain couples TRBV27 to TRBJ2-1, with D unclear. The CDR3 region has the DNA TGTGCCAGCAGTTATACAAAGTACAATGAGCAGTTCTTC. Its protein product is CASSYTKYNEQFF.